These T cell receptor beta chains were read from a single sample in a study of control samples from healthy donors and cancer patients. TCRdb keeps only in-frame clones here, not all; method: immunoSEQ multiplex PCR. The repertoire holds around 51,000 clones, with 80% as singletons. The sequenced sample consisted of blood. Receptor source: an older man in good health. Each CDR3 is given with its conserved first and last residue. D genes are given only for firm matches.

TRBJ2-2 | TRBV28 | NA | CASKGPAGELFF
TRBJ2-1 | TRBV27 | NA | CASSLPPFYNEQFF
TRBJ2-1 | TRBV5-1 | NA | CASSFTGLARNEQFF
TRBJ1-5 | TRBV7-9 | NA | CASSLMGGGGNQPQHF
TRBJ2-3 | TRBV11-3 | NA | CASSFDATRTDTQYF
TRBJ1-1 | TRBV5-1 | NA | CASREGPVTEAFF
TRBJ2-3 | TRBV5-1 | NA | CASSDPAGGTDTQYF
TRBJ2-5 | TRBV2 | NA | CASSEYPRGRGQETQYF
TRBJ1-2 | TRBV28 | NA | CASSFLGGSNYGYTF
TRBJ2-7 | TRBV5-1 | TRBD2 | CASSLASGGSTQSYEQYF
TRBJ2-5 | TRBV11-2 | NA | CASSLAAEETQYF
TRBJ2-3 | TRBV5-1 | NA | CASSSSGAITDTQYF
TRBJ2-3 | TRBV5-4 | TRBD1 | CASSAKQGTDTQYF